This T cell receptor (beta chain) was identified during a study of T cells after yellow fever vaccination. On the study more broadly: For low cell numbers, libraries were made with SMART-Seq v4 Ultra Low Input.

There are a few counts of this clonotype. Germline V gene sequence: CDR1 SQVTM, CDR2 ANQGSEA. V dropped 7 bases and J dropped 5 bases, with 17 bases sitting between them. The CDR3 runs 13 residues. General study results and limits: Weaker in magnitude, the secondary response showed a faster peak on day 5 versus 15. Booster sampling recovered most clones from primary vaccination (about 97% CD4, approximately 90% CD8).

The authors made TCR cDNA by 5'RACE template switching, adding a universal primer site and UMIs. Via MiXCR, TCRdb re-called the 5' RACE reads, giving one row per CDR3 protein. In the table there are over 85,000 distinct CDR3 sequences, approximately 9% of which are singletons. The sequencing used CD8+ T cells not binding an NS4B(214-222) dextramer, sorted from PBMCs, collected less than 18 days after the first yellow fever vaccination. This clonotype originated in a man between 18 and 29 years old who received the YFV17D yellow fever vaccine. V is TRBV29-1 and J is TRBJ1-1; D may be TRBD1 (5 bases). CDR3 nucleotides: TGCAGCGCCCTAAGGGGTAGTTCGACTGAAGCTTTCTTT. Translation: CSALRGSSTEAFF.